The clone carrying this TCR beta chain has at least ten counts. Its antigen is not identified. The sample comes from a study of T cells in Graves' hyperthyroidism and ophthalmopathy. Regarding the study as a whole: Blood also carried most thyroid clonotypes expanded above 0.001.

RNA transcripts yielded amplified TCR beta CDR3 regions. HTBI primers were used for first-round RT-PCR of the TCR CDR3. TCRdb re-analysed the multiplex PCR reads in MiXCR, keeping a single row per CDR3 protein. The sample has 270,000 or so distinct CDR3 sequences, 25% to 30% seen once. This TCR was sampled from a man aged 35-49 years with Graves' hyperthyroidism that later progressed to Graves' ophthalmopathy. The source material was blood.

The CDR3 is CASSSTFDRAKGLGELFF. The CDR3 bases are TGTGCCAGCAGCTCAACCTTCGACCGCGCCAAAGGCCTCGGGGAGCTGTTTTTT. V gene TRBV11-1 combines with J gene TRBJ2-2; D unclear. The CDR3 loop spans 18 amino acids. Germline CDR1 SGHAT, CDR2 FQDESV (reference sequence). V shed 4 bases and J shed 7 bases, with 25 bases lying between them.